These 9 T cell receptor beta chains came from one sample sequenced in a study of CD8+CD57+ T cells in acquired aplastic anemia. Template material for TCR beta VDJ and CDR3 profiling consisted of genomic DNA. Each CDR3 protein gets one entry after TCRdb re-called the reads with MiXCR. The sample lists around 130,000 distinct CDR3 sequences, approximately 50% occurring once. The authors sequenced patients whose flow cytometry had shown CD8+CD57+ cell expansion. Sequencing was done on a sample of sorted CD4+, CD8+, or CD8+CD57+ T cells (not recorded which) from PBMCs. The receptors here all came from a human donor with aplastic anemia.

V is TRBV29-1 and J is TRBJ1-5; a weak D match, TRBD1 (5 bases). The ends were cut back, 6 bases at V and 3 bases at J, with 12 bases in the middle. Germline CDR1 SQVTM, CDR2 ANQGSEA. There are 13 residues in the CDR3. The DNA for the CDR3 is TGCAGCGTAACGGGGGATTCCAATCAGCCCCAGCATTTT. Amino acids: CSVTGDSNQPQHF.

The chain couples TRBV2 to TRBJ1-2; no definite D call. CDR3 size: 13 residues. Germline V gives CDR1 SNHLY, CDR2 FYNNEI. The germline V and J ends were trimmed by 4 bases and 1 base, with 7 bases remaining between them. This CDR3 reads CASSAVNNYGYTF. The CDR3 nucleotides read TGTGCCAGCAGTGCCGTCAATAACTATGGCTACACCTTC.

This sequence joins TRBV29-1 and TRBJ2-2; D remains unclear. The V end lost 7 bases, the J end lost 2 bases, and 11 bases lay between the germline ends. CDR1 and CDR2 from the germline V gene are SQVTM and ANQGSEA. CDR3 length: 13 amino acids. The CDR3 spells CSAREPNTGELFF. The CDR3 DNA reads as TGCAGCGCAAGGGAACCAAACACCGGGGAGCTGTTTTTT.

The table lists this clonotype with many counts. The V call is TRBV7-2, the J call TRBJ2-7, with D tentatively TRBD2 (5 bases). This CDR3 spans 14 amino acids. Germline CDR1 SGHTA, CDR2 FQGNSA. V was clipped by 2 bases and J by 6 bases, with 14 bases between them. CDR3 bases: TGTGCCAGCAGCTTAACGGGATCCCTGTTCGAGCAGTACTTC. It translates to CASSLTGSLFEQYF.

This clonotype occurred many times. The chain joins TRBV12-3 or TRBV12-4 to TRBJ1-5, with D unresolved. The CDR3 totals 14 residues. V was cut by 3 bases and J by 7 bases, with 13 bases left in between. Here the CDR3 reads CASSFGDSWQPQHF. The CDR3 nucleotides read TGTGCCAGCAGTTTTGGGGATTCGTGGCAGCCCCAGCATTTT.

This clonotype was found a few times. CDR3 sequence (DNA): TGTGCCAGCTCACACCGTCGGTCTGGAGACGAGCAGTACTTC. Its translation: CASSHRRSGDEQYF. The rearrangement links TRBV18 to TRBJ2-7; D is ambiguous. Trimming pared 4 bases from V and 5 bases from J, leaving 15 bases between. This CDR3 is built from 14 residues. Germline CDR1 is KGHSH and CDR2 is LQKENI.

The CDR3 spells CSASSGSSYEQYF. CDR3 nucleotide sequence: TGCAGTGCATCTAGCGGGAGCTCCTACGAGCAGTACTTC. The chain uses TRBV20-1 and TRBJ2-7, with TRBD2 matching over 10 bases. The germline V gene has CDR1 DFQATT and CDR2 SNEGSKA (reference sequence). This CDR3 comprises 13 residues. After removal of 6 bases from V and 0 bases from J, the junction contained 2 bases not matched to a gene.

V and J are TRBV10-3 and TRBJ2-7; possibly TRBD1 for D (5 bases). This CDR3 region has 14 residues. Germline values: CDR1 ENHRY, CDR2 SYGVKD. V dropped 3 bases and J dropped 0 bases, with 9 bases sitting between them. The CDR3, as DNA: TGTGCCATCAGTGACTACGACAGCTCCTACGAGCAGTACTTC. Protein sequence: CAISDYDSSYEQYF.

The sample holds many counts of this clonotype. This sequence joins TRBV10-3 and TRBJ1-2; perhaps TRBD1 as D (5 bases). CDR3 length equals 13 residues. Trimming cost V 5 bases and J 8 bases, with 15 bases left between them. Germline lookup yields CDR1 ENHRY and CDR2 SYGVKD. The DNA of the CDR3 is TGTGCCATCAGTCCAGGACACGAATACGGCTACACCTTC. Protein: CAISPGHEYGYTF.